The table lists the clone carrying this T cell receptor (beta chain) with a few counts. The target antigen is unknown. Primers included in the PCR were 60 Vbeta and 13 Jbeta primers. Method: immunoSEQ multiplex PCR; TCRdb's copy keeps in-frame clones and lacks some. The data hold just over 150,000 clones, with approximately 81% observed a single time. This record comes from a study of cytomegalovirus exposure and HLA in healthy donors. Study observations and caveats: The authors considered a cluster of highly shared sequence variants likely to be a sequencing artifact.

V lost 6 bases to trimming and J lost 5 bases, with 13 bases between them. The CDR3 sequence is 13 residues long. CDR1 is MNHNS and CDR2 is SASEGT in the germline V gene. The receptor was derived from a man in his late teens or twenties in good health and CMV-seronegative. Sequenced input: PBMCs. The rearrangement joins TRBV6-1 to TRBJ2-5; the D gene is possibly TRBD2 (6 bases). The CDR3 sequence: CASSTAEGETQYF. The CDR3 nucleotides read TGTGCCAGCAGCACAGCGGAGGGGGAGACCCAGTACTTC.